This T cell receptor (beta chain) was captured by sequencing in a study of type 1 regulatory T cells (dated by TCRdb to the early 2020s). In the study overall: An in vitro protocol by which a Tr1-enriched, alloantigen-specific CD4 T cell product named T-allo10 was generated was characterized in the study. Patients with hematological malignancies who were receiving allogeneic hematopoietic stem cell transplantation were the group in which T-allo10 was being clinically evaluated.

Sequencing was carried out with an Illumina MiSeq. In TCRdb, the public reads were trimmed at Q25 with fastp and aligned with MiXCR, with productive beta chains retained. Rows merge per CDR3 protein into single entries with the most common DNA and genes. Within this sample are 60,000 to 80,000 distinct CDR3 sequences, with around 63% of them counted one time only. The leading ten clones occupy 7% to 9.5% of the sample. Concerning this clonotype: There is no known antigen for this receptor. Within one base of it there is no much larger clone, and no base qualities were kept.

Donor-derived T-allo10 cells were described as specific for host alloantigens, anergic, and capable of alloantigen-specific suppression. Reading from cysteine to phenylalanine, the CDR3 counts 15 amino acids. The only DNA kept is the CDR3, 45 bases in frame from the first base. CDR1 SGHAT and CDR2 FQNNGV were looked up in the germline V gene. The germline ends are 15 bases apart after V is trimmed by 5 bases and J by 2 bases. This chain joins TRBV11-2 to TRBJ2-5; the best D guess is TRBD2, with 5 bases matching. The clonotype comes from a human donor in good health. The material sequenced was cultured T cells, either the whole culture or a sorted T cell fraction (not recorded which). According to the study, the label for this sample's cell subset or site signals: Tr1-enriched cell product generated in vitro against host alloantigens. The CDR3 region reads CASSPGSWSQETQYF. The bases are TGTGCCAGCAGCCCGGGGTCGTGGTCGCAAGAGACCCAGTACTTC.